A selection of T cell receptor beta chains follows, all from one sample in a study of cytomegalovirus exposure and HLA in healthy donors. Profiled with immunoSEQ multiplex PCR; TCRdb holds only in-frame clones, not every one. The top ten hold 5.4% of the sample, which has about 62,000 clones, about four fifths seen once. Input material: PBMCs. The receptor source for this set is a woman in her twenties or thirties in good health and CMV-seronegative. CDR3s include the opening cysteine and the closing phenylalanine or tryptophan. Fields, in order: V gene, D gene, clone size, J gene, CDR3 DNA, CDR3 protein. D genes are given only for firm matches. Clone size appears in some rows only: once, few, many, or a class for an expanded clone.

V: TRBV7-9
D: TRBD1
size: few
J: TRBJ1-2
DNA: TGTGCCAGCAGCGCTCCGGACAGGGAAAACTATGGCTACACCTTC
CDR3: CASSAPDRENYGYTF

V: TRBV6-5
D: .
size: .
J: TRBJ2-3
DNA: TGTGCCAGCAGTTACTCGAGGGAGGATACGCAGTATTTT
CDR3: CASSYSREDTQYF

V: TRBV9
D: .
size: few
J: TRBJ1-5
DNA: TGTGCCAGCAGCGTAGGGCACAGGGACAATCAGCCCCAGCATTTT
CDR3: CASSVGHRDNQPQHF

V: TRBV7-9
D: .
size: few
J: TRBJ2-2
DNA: TGTGCCAGCAGCTTCCTACCCCGGGAGCTGTTTTTT
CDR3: CASSFLPRELFF

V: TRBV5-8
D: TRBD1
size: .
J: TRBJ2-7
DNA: TGTGCCAGCAGCTTGGATTTCGGCAGGGGGTCCTACGAGCAGTACTTC
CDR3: CASSLDFGRGSYEQYF

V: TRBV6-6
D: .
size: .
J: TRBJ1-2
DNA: TGTGCCAGCAGGACAGTTTTTTTTGGCTACACCTTC
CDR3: CASRTVFFGYTF

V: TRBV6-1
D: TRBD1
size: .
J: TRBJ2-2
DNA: TGTGCCAGCAGTGAGCGGCGGGACAGGGTCGCCGGGGAGCTGTTTTTT
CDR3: CASSERRDRVAGELFF

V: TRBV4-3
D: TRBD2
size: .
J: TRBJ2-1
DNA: TGCGCCAGCAGCCAAGACCCTGGACAGGCGGGAGGGACCTACAATGAGCAGTTCTTC
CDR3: CASSQDPGQAGGTYNEQFF

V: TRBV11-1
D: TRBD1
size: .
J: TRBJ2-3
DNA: TGTGCCAGCAGCTTAGACAGGGGGAGTGATACGCAGTATTTT
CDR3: CASSLDRGSDTQYF

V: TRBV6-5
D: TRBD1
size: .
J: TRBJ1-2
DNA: TGTGCCAGCAGTTACGAGGGGGCCGGCTATGGCTACACCTTC
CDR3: CASSYEGAGYGYTF

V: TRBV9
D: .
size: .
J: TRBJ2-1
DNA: TGTGCCAGCAGCACCTCCGGGACAGAGCAGTTCTTC
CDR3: CASSTSGTEQFF